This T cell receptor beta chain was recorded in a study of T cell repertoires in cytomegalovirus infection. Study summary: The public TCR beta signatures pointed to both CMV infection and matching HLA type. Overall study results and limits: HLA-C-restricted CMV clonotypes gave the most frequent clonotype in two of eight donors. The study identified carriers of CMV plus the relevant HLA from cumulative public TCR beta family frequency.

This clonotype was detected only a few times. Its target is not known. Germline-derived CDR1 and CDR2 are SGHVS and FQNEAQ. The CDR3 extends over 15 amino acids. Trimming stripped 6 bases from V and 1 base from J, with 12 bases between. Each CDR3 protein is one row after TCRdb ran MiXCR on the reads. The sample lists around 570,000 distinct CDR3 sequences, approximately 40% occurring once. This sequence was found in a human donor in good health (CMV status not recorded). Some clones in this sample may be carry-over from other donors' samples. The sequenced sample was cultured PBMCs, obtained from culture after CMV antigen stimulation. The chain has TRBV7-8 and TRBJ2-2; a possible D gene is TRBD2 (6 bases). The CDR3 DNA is TGTGCCAGCAGATCCGGGGGAGGGAACACCGGGGAGCTGTTTTTT. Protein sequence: CASRSGGGNTGELFF.